These 11 T cell receptor beta chains were sequenced from one sample in a study of blood T cell repertoires in COVID-19. The assay was immunoSEQ multiplex PCR, and TCRdb's table has in-frame clones only and misses some. The sample includes about 29,000 clones, 80% seen only once; the top ten take about half. Material: peripheral blood. These receptors all come from a woman in her 70s with acute or convalescent COVID-19.

The rearrangement uses TRBV27 and TRBJ2-7; D is perhaps TRBD2 (5 bases). V lost 2 bases, J lost 7 bases, and 15 bases lay in between. Germline CDR1 reads MNHEY; CDR2 reads SMNVEV (reference sequence). This CDR3 is 14 amino acids long. The CDR3 nucleotides read TGTGCCAGCAGTTTACGTCGGGGTATGAGGGAGCAGTACTTC. The encoded protein is CASSLRRGMREQYF.

The rearrangement uses TRBV7-2 and TRBJ2-7; a possible D gene is TRBD2 (6 bases). V was shortened by 5 bases and J by 9 bases, with 14 bases between the two germline ends. This CDR3 has 12 residues. Germline V lookup: CDR1 SGHTA, CDR2 FQGNSA. The CDR3, as DNA: TGTGCCAGCAGCCGAGCCGGGGGACCGCAGTACTTC. It yields the protein CASSRAGGPQYF. The entire variable domain, with the rest obtained from reference TRBV7-2 and TRBJ2-7, is as follows: GAGVSQSPSNKVTEKGKDVELRCDPISGHTALYWYRQSLGQGLEFLIYFQGNSAPDKSGLPSDRFSAERTGGSVSTLTIQRTQQEDSAVYLCASSRAGGPQYFGPGTRLTVT.

V and J are TRBV7-3 and TRBJ2-7, with TRBD1 matching 8 bases. V was clipped by 4 bases and J by 3 bases; unmatched bases: 8. The CDR3 totals 15 residues. The germline CDR1 and CDR2 sequences are SGHTA and FQGTGA. The CDR3 sequence: CASSSLRQGSYEQYF. CDR3 nucleotides: TGTGCCAGCAGCTCTTTACGACAGGGGAGCTACGAGCAGTACTTC.

The chain links TRBV6-1 to TRBJ1-2; D remains ambiguous. The CDR3 spans 14 residues. V lost 0 bases and J lost 2, with 7 bases in between. Germline values: CDR1 MNHNS, CDR2 SASEGT. CDR3 sequence reads: CASSEAPVNYGYTF. CDR3 nucleotides: TGTGCCAGCAGTGAAGCGCCAGTAAACTATGGCTACACCTTC.

The chain uses TRBV5-1 and TRBJ2-2, with 11 positions matching TRBD2. Trimming took 4 bases from V and 7 from J; bases not matched to a gene: 9. Looked up from germline, CDR1 is SGHRS and CDR2 is YFSETQ. There are 16 residues in the CDR3. The chain's CDR3 is CASSILAGGPGGELFF. CDR3 DNA sequence: TGCGCCAGCAGCATCTTAGCGGGAGGGCCTGGCGGGGAGCTGTTTTTT.

V usage is TRBV6-5 and J usage is TRBJ2-7; 11 nucleotides align to TRBD2. The CDR3 length is 16 residues. V dropped 0 bases and J dropped 4; count of bases not matched to a gene: 5. Germline V lookup: CDR1 MNHEY, CDR2 SVGAGI. The CDR3 DNA follows: TGTGCCAGCAGTTACTCGAAGACTAGCGGGGAATACGAGCAGTACTTC. This translates into CASSYSKTSGEYEQYF.

This clone has only a few counts. This sequence joins TRBV11-2 and TRBJ1-1, with D maybe TRBD1 (6 bases). Trimming took 4 bases from V and 2 from J, leaving 11 bases between them. Germline CDR1 SGHAT, CDR2 FQNNGV. CDR3 length: 14 amino acids. CDR3 DNA: TGTGCCAGCAGCTACCGACAGGCAAACACTGAAGCTTTCTTT. This codes for CASSYRQANTEAFF. Using reference TRBV11-2 and TRBJ1-1 for the parts outside the CDR3, the full variable domain is EAGVAQSPRYKIIEKRQSVAFWCNPISGHATLYWYQQILGQGPKLLIQFQNNGVVDDSQLPKDRFSAERLKGVDSTLKIQPAKLEDSAVYLCASSYRQANTEAFFGQGTRLTVV.

The chain employs TRBV3-1 (or the pseudogene TRBV3-2) and TRBJ2-3, with no clear D. Deletions cut 11 bases from V and 2 bases from J, with 11 bases between. Germline V lookup: CDR1 LGHDT, CDR2 YNNKEL (reference sequence). The CDR3 totals 12 residues. CDR3 nucleotide sequence: TGTGCCTGCGGTGGAGACACAGATACGCAGTATTTT. Protein: CACGGDTDTQYF.

This clone was detected once. V is TRBV9 and J is TRBJ1-4; TRBD1 matches at 8 bases. The V segment lost 4 bases and the J segment 7 bases; nucleotides outside the gene matches: 6. CDR3 size: 14 residues. Germline lookup yields CDR1 SGDLS and CDR2 YYNGEE. The DNA for the CDR3 is TGTGCCAGCAGCATGGGGGACAGGCCTGAAAAACTGTTTTTT. It is translated as CASSMGDRPEKLFF.

CDR3 region: CASSRNRRGSGNYGYTF. CDR3 coding DNA: TGTGCCAGCAGTCGTAACCGAAGGGGATCGGGTAACTATGGCTACACCTTC. This chain uses TRBV6-6 with TRBJ1-2; tentatively, D is TRBD1 (5 bases). V was trimmed by 5 bases and J by 1 base, leaving 20 bases between them. The germline V gene encodes CDR1 MNHNY and CDR2 SVGAGI (reference sequence). The CDR3 sequence is 17 residues long.

This clone was observed a single time. The chain is built from TRBV7-8 and TRBJ2-7; unclear D gene. Germline V gene sequence: CDR1 SGHVS, CDR2 FQNEAQ. Trimming stripped 1 base from V and 1 base from J, with 11 bases between. The length of the CDR3 is 15 residues. In DNA, the CDR3 is TGTGCCAGCAGCTTAGTGTTTTCAGGTTCCTACGAGCAGTACTTC. Translating gives CASSLVFSGSYEQYF.